The 3 T cell receptor beta chains presented below share a single source sample, sequenced in a study of T cell clonality in common variable immunodeficiency. The data were produced by immunoSEQ multiplex PCR, yet TCRdb's version contains in-frame clones alone and is incomplete. This table holds roughly 57,000 clones with no singletons; the top ten claim around 0.82%. Sequences were obtained from peripheral blood mononuclear cells. The receptors come from a person aged 18-70 years in good health.

This clone was observed at least ten times. The CDR3 loop is CASRSTGDRDVLTF. CDR3 DNA, as far as it was read: TGTGCCAGCAGGTCGACAGGGGATAGGGACGTC. The chain links TRBV5-6 to TRBJ2-6; 8 bases are a match to TRBD1. The read terminates 3 residues before the CDR3 end, so the remaining end is supplied by the germline J gene. With 5 bases clipped from V and 11 bases from J, the junction kept 9 bases outside the gene matches. Germline-derived CDR1 and CDR2 are SGHDT and YYEEEE. This CDR3 spans 14 amino acids.

The table lists this clone with many counts. From the germline J gene comes the end of the CDR3, since the read stops 3 residues before it. The V call is TRBV5-5, the J call TRBJ1-2; weak D call: TRBD1 (6 bases). Germline CDR1 and CDR2: SGHKS and YYEKEE (reference sequence). The length of the CDR3 is 13 residues. V lost 4 bases and J lost 4, with 11 bases in between. The DNA read from the CDR3 is TGTGCCAGCAGCCCCGGACAGAGCTATGGC. This codes for CASSPGQSYG. In full, the CDR3 reads CASSPGQSYGYTF.

This clone was detected ten times or more. Read data end 3 residues before the CDR3 end; the end is taken from the germline J gene. This chain connects TRBV29-1 to TRBJ1-5; D possibly corresponds to TRBD1 (6 bases). This CDR3 comprises 12 residues. Germline-derived CDR1 and CDR2 are SQVTM and ANQGSEA. Here the CDR3 reads CSVQEGGRPQHF. The CDR3 DNA, read in part, is TGCAGCGTACAGGAAGGGGGAAGACCC.